These 7 T cell receptor beta chains came from one sample sequenced in a study of T cell repertoires in cytomegalovirus infection. TCRdb itself ran the reads through MiXCR, one entry per CDR3 protein. Among more than 200,000 distinct CDR3 sequences, approximately 10% were seen once, and the ten largest hold about 16%. The sample comprised PBMCs. These receptors were collected from a human donor in good health (CMV status not recorded). Some clones in this sample may be carry-over from other donors' samples.

V and J are TRBV5-1 and TRBJ1-2, with unresolved D. CDR1 SGHRS and CDR2 YFSETQ come from the germline V gene. Trimming shortened V by 4 bases and J by 4 bases, and 11 bases separated the two germline ends. The CDR3 totals 13 residues. The CDR3 nucleotides read TGCGCCAGCAGCAGCCTCGGGCTCTATGGCTACACCTTC. Its translation: CASSSLGLYGYTF.

This clonotype has at least ten counts. The V gene is TRBV7-8, the J gene TRBJ2-6, with 10 nucleotides matching TRBD2. Losses at the gene ends were 1 base for V and 4 bases for J; bases not matched to a gene: 7. This CDR3 is 18 amino acids long. Germline values: CDR1 SGHVS, CDR2 FQNEAQ. The CDR3 region has the DNA TGTGCCAGCAGCTTAGGTCTAGCGGGAGAAACCGGGGCCAACGTCCTGACTTTC. Translation gives CASSLGLAGETGANVLTF.

This clonotype was seen only a few times. This chain uses TRBV19 with TRBJ2-2, with 12 bases matching TRBD2. Trimming removed 6 bases from V and 8 bases from J; junction bases left unmatched: 4. CDR1 is LNHDA, CDR2 SQIVND, per germline (reference sequence). This CDR3 contains 14 residues. The CDR3 DNA is TGTGCCAGTAGCACCGGGACTAGCGGGGGGGAGCTGTTTTTT. It translates to CASSTGTSGGELFF. Full variable domain (outside the CDR3, taken from reference TRBV19 and TRBJ2-2): DGGITQSPKYLFRKEGQNVTLSCEQNLNHDAMYWYRQDPGQGLRLIYYSQIVNDFQKGDIAEGYSVSREKKESFPLTVTSAQKNPTAFYLCASSTGTSGGELFFGEGSRLTVL.

Ten or more counts support this clonotype. The rearrangement uses TRBV7-2 and TRBJ1-5, with D possibly matching TRBD1 (6 bases). The V and J ends lost 0 bases and 7 bases respectively, with 10 bases between them. Germline lookup yields CDR1 SGHTA and CDR2 FQGNSA. The CDR3 length is 14 residues. The CDR3 DNA reads TGTGCCAGCAGCTTAGCAGGGGGAGGACAGCCCCAGCATTTT. This sequence encodes CASSLAGGGQPQHF.

CDR3: CASSYRKKGEETQYF. The CDR3 region has the DNA TGTGCCAGCAGTTACCGAAAAAAGGGGGAAGAGACCCAGTACTTC. The chain has TRBV6-6 and TRBJ2-5; D is possibly TRBD1 (6 bases). The CDR3 covers 15 residues. The germline CDR1 and CDR2 sequences are MNHNY and SVGAGI (reference sequence). Deletions cut 2 bases from V and 3 bases from J, with 13 bases between.

This clonotype has ten or more counts. The rearrangement links TRBV7-2 to TRBJ1-5; D is possibly TRBD1 (5 bases). This CDR3 has 14 residues. V lost 7 bases, J lost 3 bases, and 13 bases lay in between. The V gene's germline CDR1 is SGHTA and CDR2 FQGNSA. The chain's CDR3 is CASTFPGLNQPQHF. The CDR3 region has the DNA TGTGCCAGCACCTTTCCGGGACTCAATCAGCCCCAGCATTTT.

This clonotype appeared many times. The chain links TRBV4-1 to TRBJ2-5; perhaps TRBD1 as D (6 bases). Trimming shortened V by 0 bases and J by 6 bases, and 20 bases separated the two germline ends. CDR3 length equals 17 residues. Germline V lookup: CDR1 MGHRA, CDR2 YSYEKL. In DNA, the CDR3 is TGCGCCAGCAGCCAAGATTCCGAGACAGGAGTAGTAAAGACCCAGTACTTC. Its translation: CASSQDSETGVVKTQYF.